This TCR beta chain was captured by sequencing in a study of T cells after somatic rescue of genetic block. Assay used: immunoSEQ multiplex PCR; TCRdb lists only in-frame clones, some missing. The sample contains about 72,000 clones, approximately 91% of which appear only once. Trimming stripped 1 base from V and 8 bases from J, with 8 bases between. This CDR3 contains 12 residues. The germline gives CDR1 MGHRA, CDR2 YSYEKL. The chain joins TRBV4-1 to TRBJ1-2; D gene uncertain. The origin of this receptor is a man younger than 40. Sequencing was performed on peripheral blood mononuclear cells (PBMCs). CDR3 DNA sequence: TGCGCCAGCAGCCAAGTGAGCGGAGGCTACACCTTC. It is translated as CASSQVSGGYTF.